This TCR beta chain was sequenced for a study of blood T cell repertoires in COVID-19. This CDR3 is 17 amino acids long. V trimming: 2 bases; J trimming: 4 bases; junction bases outside the gene matches: 8. Germline V gives CDR1 MNHEY, CDR2 SVGEGT. Clones were sequenced by immunoSEQ multiplex PCR, and TCRdb holds only the in-frame ones, with some missing. The table lists approximately 120,000 clones, approximately 85% of them singletons. Sequenced material: peripheral blood. This clonotype was sampled from a human donor in a cohort sampled during active COVID-19. V usage is TRBV6-2 or TRBV6-3 and J usage is TRBJ2-1, with TRBD2 matching 10 bases. The CDR3 here is CASSYASGGVDYNEQFF. The DNA of the CDR3 is TGTGCCAGCAGTTACGCAAGCGGGGGGGTAGATTACAATGAGCAGTTCTTC.